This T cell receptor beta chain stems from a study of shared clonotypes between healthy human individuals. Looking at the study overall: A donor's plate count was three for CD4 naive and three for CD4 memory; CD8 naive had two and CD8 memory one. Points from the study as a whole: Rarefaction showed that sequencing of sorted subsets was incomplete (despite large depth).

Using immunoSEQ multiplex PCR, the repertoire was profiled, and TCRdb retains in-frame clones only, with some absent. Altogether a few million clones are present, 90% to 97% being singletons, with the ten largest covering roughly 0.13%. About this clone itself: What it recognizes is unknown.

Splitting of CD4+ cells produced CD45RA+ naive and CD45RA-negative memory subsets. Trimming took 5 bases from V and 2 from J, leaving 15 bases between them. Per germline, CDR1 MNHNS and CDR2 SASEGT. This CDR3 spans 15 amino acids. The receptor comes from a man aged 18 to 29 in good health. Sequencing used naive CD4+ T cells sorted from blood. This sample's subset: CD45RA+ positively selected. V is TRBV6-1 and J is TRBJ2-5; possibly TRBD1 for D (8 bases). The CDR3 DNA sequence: TGTGCCAGCAGTAGACACAGGGGGGGTCAAGAGACCCAGTACTTC. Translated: CASSRHRGGQETQYF.